The 26 T cell receptor beta chains reported below all come from one sample, sequenced in a study of blood T cells in healthy people across ages. A second about 6 to 12 cycle PCR used barcoded and J-beta primers. TCRdb reprocessed the 5' RACE reads with MiXCR, giving one entry per CDR3 protein. The sample contains 1,500,000 or so distinct CDR3 sequences, under 55% of which appear only once. The source material was blood. The receptors here all came from a woman aged 18-29 years in good health.

The sample holds one count of this clonotype. At one boundary the junction diverges from the germline segment, which might be a read error. The chain links TRBV7-9 to TRBJ2-5, with 8 bases aligning to TRBD1. The germline V gene has CDR1 SEHNR and CDR2 FQNEAQ (reference sequence). The CDR3 has 14 amino acids. The CDR3 loop is CASSQTTGGEAQYF. DNA of the CDR3: TGTGCCAGCAGCCAAACCACAGGGGGAGAGGCCCAGTACTTC. Together with reference TRBV7-9 and TRBJ2-5, the CDR3 gives the full variable domain: DTGVSQNPRHKITKRGQNVTFRCDPISEHNRLYWYRQTLGQGPEFLTYFQNEAQLEKSRLLSDRFSAERPKGSFSTLEIQRTEQGDSAMYLCASSQTTGGEAQYFGPGTRLLVL.

The chain couples TRBV4-1 to TRBJ2-7, with no clear D. Germline V gives CDR1 MGHRA, CDR2 YSYEKL. Trimming removed 1 base from V and 5 bases from J, with 6 bases in between. The CDR3 length is 12 residues. The CDR3 DNA reads TGCGCCAGCAGCCAAGTCGTTGACGAGCAGTACTTC. This gives the protein CASSQVVDEQYF.

As for this clonotype: It may be a read error: a sequence one base away is much more abundant. This chain uses TRBV27 with TRBJ2-7; D call uncertain. The CDR3 is made up of 12 amino acids. Germline values: CDR1 MNHEY, CDR2 SMNVEV (reference sequence). CDR3 bases: TGTGCCAGCATGGGAAGCTCCCACGAGCAGTACTTC. This sequence encodes CASMGSSHEQYF.

The CDR3 sequence is CASTPVGSSYNEQFF. The CDR3 DNA is TGTGCCAGCACGCCTGTGGGGAGCTCCTACAATGAGCAGTTCTTC. The chain recombines TRBV7-9 with TRBJ2-1; possibly TRBD2 for D (5 bases). The CDR3 spans 15 residues. Per the germline V gene, CDR1 is SEHNR and CDR2 is FQNEAQ (reference sequence). V was cut by 7 bases and J by 0 bases, with 13 bases left in between.

The chain is built from TRBV7-9 and TRBJ2-1, with 14 positions matching TRBD2. The CDR3 runs to 19 residues. V shed 4 bases and J 4 bases; nucleotides not matched to a gene: 12. Germline V gives CDR1 SEHNR, CDR2 FQNEAQ (reference sequence). CDR3 coding DNA: TGTGCCAGCAGCTCTGGACTAGCGGGAGGAAAGGCGGCTTACAATGAGCAGTTCTTC. It yields the protein CASSSGLAGGKAAYNEQFF.

This chain connects TRBV6-2 or TRBV6-3 to TRBJ1-5, with 10 nucleotides matching TRBD1. The J segment lost 5 bases and the V segment lost 2 bases, leaving 3 bases of the junction unmatched. This CDR3 is built from 15 residues. From germline, CDR1 is MNHEY and CDR2 SVGEGT. The CDR3 sequence is CASSYAGTGDQPQHF. CDR3 sequence (DNA): TGTGCCAGCAGTTACGCCGGGACAGGGGATCAGCCCCAGCATTTT.

This clonotype has only a few counts. A clone one base away is much larger, so this may be a read error. The rearrangement links TRBV11-2 to TRBJ2-7; weak D call: TRBD1 (6 bases). Looked up from germline, CDR1 is SGHAT and CDR2 is FQNNGV. Trimming removed 5 bases from V and 5 bases from J, with 16 bases in between. The CDR3 extends over 14 amino acids. The CDR3 nucleotides read TGTGCCAGCAGCGTAGGGGGTCCCGTTGACGAGCAGTACTTC. Translating gives CASSVGGPVDEQYF.

This clonotype was counted only a few times. The gene calls are TRBV25-1 and TRBJ1-2; no firm D call. Per germline, CDR1 MGHDK and CDR2 SYGVNS. The CDR3 contains 17 residues. V gave up 5 bases and J gave up 4 bases, with 23 bases separating them. Here the CDR3 reads CASSQAVGASEPYGYTF. The CDR3 DNA sequence: TGTGCCAGCAGTCAGGCGGTCGGAGCGTCGGAGCCCTATGGCTACACCTTC.

This clonotype appeared a few times. The CDR3 sequence: CASTGGLFLNQPQHF. For the CDR3, the DNA is TGTGCCAGTACCGGGGGACTTTTTCTCAATCAGCCCCAGCATTTT. The rearrangement links TRBV19 to TRBJ1-5; D may be TRBD1 (5 bases). Germline-derived CDR1 and CDR2 are LNHDA and SQIVND (reference sequence). Trimming took off 7 bases at V and 3 bases at J, with 16 bases between the two ends. This CDR3 is built from 15 residues.

This chain uses TRBV6-6 with TRBJ1-1, with 10 bases aligning to TRBD1. Trimming cost V 6 bases and J 2 bases; bases outside gene matches: 6. The CDR3 is made up of 15 amino acids. Per germline, CDR1 MNHNY and CDR2 SVGAGI (reference sequence). The CDR3 nucleotides are TGTGCCAGCAGACCGACAGGGGGCGAAAACACTGAAGCTTTCTTT. It encodes CASRPTGGENTEAFF.

The chain joins TRBV20-1 to TRBJ1-1; TRBD1 agrees at 8 bases. Looked up from germline, CDR1 is DFQATT and CDR2 is SNEGSKA (reference sequence). J gave up 1 base and V 6 bases, and 7 bases lay outside the gene matches. CDR3 length: 14 residues. The CDR3 here is CSAFRGPRNTEAFF. CDR3 sequence (DNA): TGCAGTGCATTCAGGGGGCCTCGGAACACTGAAGCTTTCTTT.

This clonotype was counted only a few times. This chain links TRBV9 with TRBJ2-3; maybe TRBD2 (5 bases). The CDR3 is made up of 16 amino acids. Looked up from germline, CDR1 is SGDLS and CDR2 is YYNGEE. V was pared by 3 bases and J by 4 bases, with 18 bases between. For the CDR3, the DNA is TGTGCCAGCAGCGGAACTGGTGGGCGGGCGGCAGATACGCAGTATTTT. Protein sequence: CASSGTGGRAADTQYF.

This clonotype was counted at least ten times. The chain employs TRBV5-6 and TRBJ1-2; TRBD1 matches 7 bases. The CDR3 extends over 12 amino acids. Trimming took 3 bases from V and 8 from J; bases not matched to a gene: 4. Germline V gives CDR1 SGHDT, CDR2 YYEEEE. The CDR3 DNA is TGTGCCAGCAGCTCCGGGACAGACGGCTACACCTTC. Translated: CASSSGTDGYTF.

This clonotype was seen only once. The CDR3 is CSARRAAYNEQYF. The CDR3 DNA follows: TGCAGTGCCCGGAGGGCCGCCTACAATGAGCAGTACTTC. This chain links TRBV20-1 with TRBJ2-1; perhaps TRBD2 as D (6 bases). The J call is in doubt because the DNA end fits TRBJ2-7 better. Germline values: CDR1 DFQATT, CDR2 SNEGSKA (reference sequence). There are 13 residues in the CDR3.

Turning to this clonotype: This may arise from a read error, as a much more abundant clone is one base away. The chain links TRBV28 to TRBJ1-2, with D possibly matching TRBD1 (5 bases). The CDR3 covers 12 residues. The germline CDR1 and CDR2 sequences are MDHEN and SYDVKM. CDR3 sequence (DNA): TGTGTCAGCAGCAAAACAGGAGATGGCTACACCTTC. Translated: CVSSKTGDGYTF.

J is TRBJ2-3 and V is TRBV7-2, with D uncertain. This CDR3 is built from 13 residues. V lost 5 bases, J lost 5 bases, and 11 bases lay in between. Germline CDR1 SGHTA, CDR2 FQGNSA. The CDR3 protein is CASSQNPEDTQYF. The CDR3 DNA reads TGTGCCAGCAGCCAGAACCCCGAAGATACGCAGTATTTT.

V usage is TRBV7-9 and J usage is TRBJ2-5; maybe TRBD1 (6 bases). The length of the CDR3 is 14 residues. Trimming took 2 bases from V and 5 from J, leaving 12 bases between them. Germline-derived CDR1 and CDR2 are SEHNR and FQNEAQ (reference sequence). The CDR3 loop reads CASSLTQGPETQYF. The DNA for the CDR3 is TGTGCCAGCAGCTTAACGCAGGGGCCGGAGACCCAGTACTTC.

This clonotype turned up a few times. CDR3 sequence: CASSPRQGSTNEKLFF. The CDR3 DNA reads TGTGCCAGCAGCCCGAGACAGGGATCAACTAATGAAAAACTGTTTTTT. J is TRBJ1-4 and V is TRBV7-2; 7 bases are a match to TRBD1. Per the germline V gene, CDR1 is SGHTA and CDR2 is FQGNSA. After removal of 5 bases from V and 0 bases from J, the junction contained 6 bases not matched to a gene. CDR3 length equals 16 residues.

This clonotype has more than one count but fewer than ten. The chain joins TRBV20-1 to TRBJ2-1; TRBD2 aligns across 8 bases. Germline loops: CDR1 DFQATT, CDR2 SNEGSKA (reference sequence). Germline trimming cut 6 bases from V and 0 bases from J; bases unmatched to any gene: 7. The CDR3 totals 15 residues. The CDR3 sequence: CSAPLAGSSYNEQFF. CDR3 nucleotides: TGCAGTGCCCCCCTAGCGGGCAGCTCCTACAATGAGCAGTTCTTC.

The chain uses TRBV4-1 and TRBJ2-1, with D tentatively TRBD2 (7 bases). Germline V gives CDR1 MGHRA, CDR2 YSYEKL. The V end was cut by 1 base, the J end by 0 bases, with 13 bases between. The length of the CDR3 is 17 residues. The CDR3 bases are TGCGCCAGCAGCCAAGGTTGGGGGGGGCTCTCCTACAATGAGCAGTTCTTC. The encoded protein is CASSQGWGGLSYNEQFF.

The chain combines TRBV20-1 with TRBJ2-1; 9 bases agree with TRBD2. The V gene's germline CDR1 is DFQATT and CDR2 SNEGSKA (reference sequence). There are 18 residues in the CDR3. The V and J ends lost 2 bases and 10 bases, in that order; junction bases with no gene match: 21. CDR3: CSARFFARGGRAAGEQFF. The CDR3 DNA is TGCAGTGCTAGATTTTTTGCTCGGGGCGGGAGGGCGGCGGGCGAGCAGTTCTTC.

This clonotype was counted at least ten times. The CDR3 sequence is CASSLGATDTQYF. Written as DNA, the CDR3 is TGTGCCAGCAGCTTAGGGGCCACAGATACGCAGTATTTT. The rearrangement uses TRBV7-2 and TRBJ2-3; unclear D gene. Trimming left V 1 base short and J 2 bases short, with 4 bases between. This CDR3 region has 13 residues. Germline loops: CDR1 SGHTA, CDR2 FQGNSA.

In this sample, this clonotype turned up a few times. This chain joins TRBV2 and TRBJ2-2, with 7 bases matching TRBD1. Germline CDR1 and CDR2: SNHLY and FYNNEI. This CDR3 spans 14 amino acids. V trimming: 11 bases; J trimming: 2 bases; junction bases outside the gene matches: 8. CDR3 region: CAVQGTVNTGELFF. The CDR3 DNA reads as TGTGCCGTCCAGGGGACAGTCAACACCGGGGAGCTGTTTTTT.

The chain is built from TRBV30 and TRBJ1-2, with a possible D match to TRBD1 (5 bases). Germline V gene lookup returns CDR1 GTSNPN and CDR2 SVGIG (reference sequence). The CDR3 is 14 residues long. Trimming cost V 2 bases and J 2 bases, with 12 bases left between them. The CDR3 DNA sequence: TGTGCCTGGAGTAGGGGCAGGGAAAACTATGGCTACACCTTC. It specifies CAWSRGRENYGYTF.

V gene TRBV10-3 combines with J gene TRBJ2-1; D is undetermined. The CDR3 totals 11 residues. The V end lost 11 bases, the J end lost 9 bases, and 14 bases lay between the germline ends. The germline gives CDR1 ENHRY, CDR2 SYGVKD. The CDR3 reads CAGPKHGEQFF. The CDR3 DNA is TGTGCCGGACCAAAGCACGGTGAGCAGTTCTTC.

This CDR3 is CSAKPRRMNTEAFF. The CDR3 DNA follows: TGCAGTGCTAAGCCCAGAAGAATGAACACTGAAGCTTTCTTT. The genes are TRBV20-1 and TRBJ1-1; D gene unclear. V was clipped by 4 bases and J by 0 bases, with 12 bases between them. This CDR3 has 14 amino acids. Germline V CDR1 and CDR2: DFQATT, SNEGSKA (reference sequence).